A selection of T cell receptor beta chains follows, all from one sample in a study of blood T cells in healthy people across ages. One entry per CDR3 protein results from TCRdb running MiXCR on the 5' RACE reads. Found here are about 290,000 distinct CDR3 sequences, 27% of them singletons; the top ten hold approximately 29%. Sequenced input: blood. The receptors were gathered from a woman in her 70s in good health. Both conserved end residues are part of each CDR3. Each record gives: V gene, J gene, D gene, clone size, CDR3 DNA, CDR3 protein. A D gene is named only where the DNA matches it firmly. Not all rows give a size; the values are once, few, many and, for expanded clones, a class.

V gene: TRBV20-1; J gene: TRBJ2-7; D gene: TRBD1; clone size: -; CDR3 DNA: TGCAGTGCTAGCCGGACAGGGGAAAGCGACGAGCAGTACTTC; CDR3 protein: CSASRTGESDEQYF
V gene: TRBV6-1; J gene: TRBJ2-7; D gene: TRBD2; clone size: -; CDR3 DNA: TGTGCCAGTAGGACTAGCGGGAGGGGAAGCCCTTACGAGCAGTACTTC; CDR3 protein: CASRTSGRGSPYEQYF
V gene: TRBV27; J gene: TRBJ2-2; D gene: -; clone size: -; CDR3 DNA: TGTGCCAGCAGTTTATGGGCAGAGAACACCGGGGAGCTGTTTTTT; CDR3 protein: CASSLWAENTGELFF
V gene: TRBV20-1; J gene: TRBJ1-1; D gene: -; clone size: -; CDR3 DNA: TGCAGTGCCCCCGGCGGGGGTATCGCTGAAGCTTTCTTT; CDR3 protein: CSAPGGGIAEAFF
V gene: TRBV3-1; J gene: TRBJ1-6; D gene: -; clone size: few; CDR3 DNA: TGTGCCAGCAGCCAAGGAGCTATCTCACCCCTCCACTTT; CDR3 protein: CASSQGAISPLHF
V gene: TRBV7-3; J gene: TRBJ2-7; D gene: TRBD2; clone size: -; CDR3 DNA: TGTGCCAGCAGCTCCTCGGGGGGGCCTTTGTACGAGCAGTACTTC; CDR3 protein: CASSSSGGPLYEQYF
V gene: TRBV20-1; J gene: TRBJ2-3; D gene: -; clone size: -; CDR3 DNA: TGCAGTGCTAGGACCGGTCAACGGGGGCCAGATACGCAGTATTTT; CDR3 protein: CSARTGQRGPDTQYF
V gene: TRBV18; J gene: TRBJ1-1; D gene: TRBD1; clone size: few; CDR3 DNA: TGTGCCAGCTCGCAAGGACAGGGGACGTTGAACACTGAAGCTTTCTTT; CDR3 protein: CASSQGQGTLNTEAFF
V gene: TRBV3-1; J gene: TRBJ2-3; D gene: TRBD2; clone size: -; CDR3 DNA: TGCGCCAGCAGCCGAGGCGCGGGAGGCTTCACAGATACGCAGTATTTT; CDR3 protein: CASSRGAGGFTDTQYF
V gene: TRBV7-2; J gene: TRBJ1-6; D gene: -; clone size: few; CDR3 DNA: TGTGCCAGCAGCCCCGTGGGGGGGCCTAATTCACCCCTCCACTTT; CDR3 protein: CASSPVGGPNSPLHF
V gene: TRBV29-1; J gene: TRBJ2-7; D gene: -; clone size: -; CDR3 DNA: TGCAGCGGGATTCGGGACGGTTCCTACGAGCAGTACTTC; CDR3 protein: CSGIRDGSYEQYF
V gene: TRBV7-9; J gene: TRBJ1-1; D gene: -; clone size: -; CDR3 DNA: TGTGCCAGCAGCCCACGGGGATCGAACACTGAAGCTTTCTTT; CDR3 protein: CASSPRGSNTEAFF
V gene: TRBV9; J gene: TRBJ2-2; D gene: -; clone size: -; CDR3 DNA: TGTGCCAGCAGCCCCCTAGGCACCGGGGAGCTGTTTTTT; CDR3 protein: CASSPLGTGELFF
V gene: TRBV20-1; J gene: TRBJ2-7; D gene: TRBD2; clone size: few; CDR3 DNA: TGCAGTGCCCTGACCTTGAGCCCCGGGACTAGCGGGATTAAGCAGTACTTC; CDR3 protein: CSALTLSPGTSGIKQYF
V gene: TRBV5-8; J gene: TRBJ2-2; D gene: -; clone size: -; CDR3 DNA: TGTGCCAGCACCGACGGGACGTCTGGGGTTGAAACCGGGGAGCTGTTTTTT; CDR3 protein: CASTDGTSGVETGELFF
V gene: TRBV3-1; J gene: TRBJ2-7; D gene: -; clone size: many; CDR3 DNA: TGTGCCAGCAGCCAAGGAGGTACGCAGTACTTC; CDR3 protein: CASSQGGTQYF
V gene: TRBV11-2; J gene: TRBJ1-1; D gene: -; clone size: few; CDR3 DNA: TGTGCCAGCAGCACCCAAGAAGACAGTCGTGTCACTGAAGCTTTCTTT; CDR3 protein: CASSTQEDSRVTEAFF
V gene: TRBV9; J gene: TRBJ2-7; D gene: TRBD1; clone size: -; CDR3 DNA: TGTGCCAGCAGCCGCAACAGGGGAACTCCCTACGAGCAGTACTTC; CDR3 protein: CASSRNRGTPYEQYF
V gene: TRBV9; J gene: TRBJ1-1; D gene: TRBD1; clone size: many; CDR3 DNA: TGTGCCAGCAGCGCCTTGGGACAGGGGAACACTGAAGCTTTCTTT; CDR3 protein: CASSALGQGNTEAFF